These T cell receptor beta chains were read from a single sample in a study of T cells in Graves' hyperthyroidism and ophthalmopathy. TCRdb itself ran the multiplex PCR reads through MiXCR, one entry per CDR3 protein. This sample has about 250,000 distinct CDR3 sequences, with about 20% found just once. The sequencing input was blood. The receptors derive from a man aged 25 to 40 with Graves' ophthalmopathy. The CDR3 runs from the conserved cysteine through the conserved F or W. A D gene is named only where the DNA matches it firmly. For some rows the clone size is stated as once, few or many, or as a class when expanded; others skip it.

d_call j_call clone_size v_call cdr3_nt cdr3_aa
TRBD1 TRBJ2-7 few TRBV11-3 TGTGCCAGCAGCGGCGACAGGGCAGGGCAGTACTTC CASSGDRAGQYF
TRBD2 TRBJ2-7 many TRBV6-1 TGTGCCAGCAGTTTCGGGCGGGAGGGTTCCTACGAGCAGTACTTC CASSFGREGSYEQYF
. TRBJ2-2 . TRBV7-3 TGTGCCAGCAGCTTCACAGGGAGTTCGAACACCGGGGAGCTGTTTTTT CASSFTGSSNTGELFF
. TRBJ1-1 many TRBV7-9 TGTGCCAGCAGCTTAGCCTCTGGCACTGAAGCTTTCTTT CASSLASGTEAFF
TRBD1 TRBJ1-2 . TRBV20-1 TGCAGTGCTTTGGACAGGGCTCCGGGCTACACCTTC CSALDRAPGYTF
. TRBJ2-1 . TRBV9 TGTGCCAGCAGCCCCCGGACCCTTAACTCCTACAATGAGCAGTTCTTC CASSPRTLNSYNEQFF
. TRBJ2-1 . TRBV2 TGTGCCACCCTGACAGTAACAAGGAATGAGCAGTTCTTC CATLTVTRNEQFF
. TRBJ2-5 few TRBV2 TGTGCCAGCACCGGGGCTAGCGACCAAGAGACCCAGTACTTC CASTGASDQETQYF
. TRBJ1-2 many TRBV27 TGTGCCAGCAGTTTATTGGGTACCTATGGCTACACCTTC CASSLLGTYGYTF
. TRBJ2-7 . TRBV11-2 TGTGCCAGCAGTGAAGCGCTTCCGGGGGCGAGGTCTTCCGAGCAGTACTTC CASSEALPGARSSEQYF
TRBD2 TRBJ2-2 many TRBV11-2 TGTGCCAGCAGCCACCCCGGACTAGCGGGAGGTGCCGGGGAGCTGTTTTTT CASSHPGLAGGAGELFF
TRBD1 TRBJ2-5 few TRBV5-1 TGCGCCAGCAGCTTGGTGGGGACAGGGGCTCAAGAGACCCAGTACTTC CASSLVGTGAQETQYF
. TRBJ1-4 . TRBV6-2/TRBV6-3 TGTGCCAGCAGTTACTCCGGGCATCACACAACTAATGAAAAACTGTTTTTT CASSYSGHHTTNEKLFF
. TRBJ2-7 . TRBV28 TGTGCCAGCAGTTTAGAGCGGGACAGCTCCTACGAGCAGTACTTC CASSLERDSSYEQYF
. TRBJ1-5 . TRBV28 TGTGCCAGCAGCCCTCTTGGGCGTCAGAATCAGCCCCAGCATTTT CASSPLGRQNQPQHF
TRBD2 TRBJ2-5 many TRBV3-1 TGTGCCAGCAGCCAGGGGGATAGCGGGATGTACGAGACCCAGTACTTC CASSQGDSGMYETQYF
TRBD1 TRBJ1-2 . TRBV29-1 TGCAGCGCTGGGGACAGGGCGGTTTTTGGCTACACCTTC CSAGDRAVFGYTF
TRBD1 TRBJ2-7 . TRBV2 TGTGCCAGCAGTATCGGACAGGGGGCTCTTTTTGGTGACTCCTACGAGCAGTACTTC CASSIGQGALFGDSYEQYF
. TRBJ2-5 few TRBV3-1 TGTGCCAGCAGCCAAGATCTAACTAGAACCCTTGTACAGACCCAGTACTTC CASSQDLTRTLVQTQYF
TRBD2 TRBJ2-4 many TRBV12-3/TRBV12-4 TGTGCCAGCAGTCCCGGGGCGGGAGTAAAAAACATTCAGTACTTC CASSPGAGVKNIQYF
. TRBJ1-4 . TRBV5-1 TGCGCCAGCAGCCCGCATCGCGGGTCTAATGAAAAACTGTTTTTT CASSPHRGSNEKLFF
TRBD2 TRBJ2-1 once TRBV20-1 TGCAGTGCTAGAGATTCTGGCGGGAGGGGTAATGAGCAGTTCTTC CSARDSGGRGNEQFF
TRBD1 TRBJ2-5 few TRBV6-1 TGTGCCAGCAGAAGACAGGGCCGTATGATTTTGGGAGAGACCCAGTACTTC CASRRQGRMILGETQYF
TRBD2 TRBJ2-1 once TRBV7-8 TGTGCCAGCAGCTTAGCAGATAGCGGGAGGGCCGTCTACAATGAGCAGTTCTTC CASSLADSGRAVYNEQFF
. TRBJ2-7 . TRBV6-1 TGTGCCAGCAGTGAAGTGGGCACTAGCTCCTACGAGCAGTACTTC CASSEVGTSSYEQYF
. TRBJ2-7 many TRBV30 TGTGCCTGGAGTCTGGGACATCCCGTGGGAGAGCAGTACTTC CAWSLGHPVGEQYF
TRBD1 TRBJ1-6 few TRBV9 TGTGCCAGCAGCTACAGGGGTGATAATTCACCCCTCCACTTT CASSYRGDNSPLHF
TRBD2 TRBJ2-3 few TRBV12-3/TRBV12-4 TGTGCCAGCAGTCGAGAACCGGGACTAGCGGGAGTCGGTACGCAGTATTTT CASSREPGLAGVGTQYF
. TRBJ2-1 few TRBV9 TGTGCCAGCAGCGTAGCGGGACAACAGTTCTTC CASSVAGQQFF
TRBD1 TRBJ1-5 . TRBV19 TGTGCCAGTAGTGTTAACAGGGGTACCAATCAGCCCCAGCATTTT CASSVNRGTNQPQHF
. TRBJ1-4 many TRBV6-5 TGTGCCAGCAGTTACGGGATTCCGACTGAAAAACTGTTTTTT CASSYGIPTEKLFF
. TRBJ2-1 many TRBV11-3 TGTGCCAGCAGCTTGGGCGTGGGTGAGCAGTTCTTC CASSLGVGEQFF
. TRBJ1-1 many TRBV6-5 TGTGCCAGCAGTTACAGCCAGAACACTGAAGCTTTCTTT CASSYSQNTEAFF
. TRBJ2-1 few TRBV7-3 TGTGCCAGCGGCGAGCCCCCCCCCAGTGAGCAGTTCTTC CASGEPPPSEQFF
. TRBJ2-3 . TRBV11-2 TGTGCCAGCAGCTTAGGACCTTCGATGTACACAGATACGCAGTATTTT CASSLGPSMYTDTQYF
TRBD1 TRBJ1-1 . TRBV28 TGTGCCAGCAGTACCTCTCCCGGGACAGTGGGTGGCGCTGAAGCTTTCTTT CASSTSPGTVGGAEAFF
. TRBJ2-1 few TRBV12-3/TRBV12-4 TGTGCCAGCAGCTCAAACCCAGGGGTCGAGCAGTTCTTC CASSSNPGVEQFF
. TRBJ2-7 many TRBV7-2 TGTGCCAGCAGCTTAGGGCTGGGGGAGCAGTACTTC CASSLGLGEQYF
TRBD2 TRBJ2-7 many TRBV28 TGTGCCAGCAGTCCAGGAGGGAGGGCCTACGAGCAGTACTTC CASSPGGRAYEQYF
. TRBJ1-5 many TRBV28 TGTGCCAGCAGCCCTTTTGGAGGGGGATCTAGCAATCAGCCCCAGCATTTT CASSPFGGGSSNQPQHF